This passage covers 25 T cell receptor beta chains from one sample sequenced in a study of blood T cells in healthy people across ages. A J-beta primer mix and a sample-barcoded 5' primer were used in a second PCR of roughly 7 to 12 cycles. TCRdb re-called the 5' RACE reads with MiXCR, one entry per CDR3 protein. The data show almost 1 million distinct CDR3 sequences, with approximately 50% seen just once and about a fifth held by the top ten. The sample was blood. These TCRs come from a woman aged 60-70 years in good health.

This chain joins TRBV7-8 and TRBJ2-3; weak D call: TRBD2 (6 bases). The V gene's germline CDR1 is SGHVS and CDR2 FQNEAQ. V lost 5 bases and J lost 2, with 26 bases in between. The CDR3 extends over 19 amino acids. Written as DNA, the CDR3 is TGTGCCAGCAGCCCGCGTTTTAGCGGCCCCGGAAAAGACACAGATACGCAGTATTTT. It yields the protein CASSPRFSGPGKDTDTQYF.

J is TRBJ2-7 and V is TRBV7-9; D may be TRBD1 (6 bases). Trimming removed 1 base at V and 7 bases at J, with 17 bases between. CDR1 SEHNR and CDR2 FQNEAQ come from the germline V gene (reference sequence). The CDR3 sequence is 15 residues long. For the CDR3, the DNA is TGTGCCAGCAGCTTAGAACAGGGAAACTACAATGAGCAGTACTTC. Protein: CASSLEQGNYNEQYF.

The V gene is TRBV2, the J gene TRBJ2-1; 12 nucleotides match TRBD2. The V gene end was trimmed by 11 bases and the J gene end by 8 bases; junction bases not matched to a gene: 7. The germline CDR1 and CDR2 sequences are SNHLY and FYNNEI. This CDR3 is built from 13 residues. The CDR3 protein is CAGLAGGLDEQFF. In DNA, the CDR3 is TGTGCCGGGCTAGCGGGAGGGTTGGATGAGCAGTTCTTC.

This clonotype was seen more than once but under ten times. CDR3 loop: CASLEGPDTQYF. CDR3 bases: TGTGCCAGCCTAGAGGGGCCAGATACGCAGTATTTT. The chain links TRBV7-9 to TRBJ2-3; D assignment may be TRBD1 or TRBD2 (5 bases each). V lost 8 bases and J 4 bases, leaving 10 bases between the germline ends. Germline CDR1 and CDR2: SEHNR and FQNEAQ (reference sequence). The CDR3 covers 12 residues.

In its sample, this clonotype was seen a few times. V is TRBV29-1 and J is TRBJ2-7; no clear D gene. The CDR3 sequence is 14 residues long. CDR1 SQVTM and CDR2 ANQGSEA come from the germline V gene. The germline V and J ends were trimmed by 7 bases and 0 bases, with 16 bases remaining between them. CDR3 nucleotide sequence: TGCAGCGCCCGCGAGACTTTTGACTCCTACGAGCAGTACTTC. This sequence encodes CSARETFDSYEQYF.

The J gene is TRBJ2-7, the V gene TRBV20-1, with D perhaps assigned TRBD1 or TRBD2 (6 bases each). The germline CDR1 and CDR2 sequences are DFQATT and SNEGSKA (reference sequence). The CDR3 has 14 residues. Trimming took off 0 bases at V and 3 bases at J, with 12 bases between the two ends. CDR3 amino acids: CSAREGGPLYEQYF. The CDR3 nucleotides are TGCAGTGCTAGAGAGGGGGGCCCCCTCTACGAGCAGTACTTC.

The chain employs TRBV9 and TRBJ2-7; D is possibly TRBD1 (6 bases). Between the trimmed V and J ends, which lost 3 bases and 2 bases, there was a span of 12 bases. CDR1 is SGDLS and CDR2 is YYNGEE in the germline V gene. The CDR3 runs 14 residues. The CDR3, as DNA: TGTGCCAGCAGCGAGCAGGGGTATGCCTACGAGCAGTACTTC. It specifies CASSEQGYAYEQYF. The whole variable domain, filled in from reference TRBV9 and TRBJ2-7, reads DSGVTQTPKHLITATGQRVTLRCSPRSGDLSVYWYQQSLDQGLQFLIQYYNGEERAKGNILERFSAQQFPDLHSELNLSSLELGDSALYFCASSEQGYAYEQYFGPGTRLTVT.

The chain combines TRBV7-8 with TRBJ2-1, with no clear D. CDR3 length: 15 residues. Trimming shortened V by 4 bases and J by 4 bases, and 14 bases separated the two germline ends. The germline gives CDR1 SGHVS, CDR2 FQNEAQ. CDR3 loop: CASSSASNRYNEQFF. The CDR3 DNA is TGTGCCAGCAGCTCAGCATCGAACAGATACAATGAGCAGTTCTTC.

The chain joins TRBV12-3 or TRBV12-4 to TRBJ2-7; 12 bases map to TRBD2. CDR3 size: 14 residues. The V gene end was trimmed by 5 bases and the J gene end by 6 bases; junction bases not matched to a gene: 5. CDR3 nucleotides: TGTGCCAGCAGTCGGACTAGCGGGAAGGGCGAGCAGTACTTC. This gives the protein CASSRTSGKGEQYF.

The chain couples TRBV18 to TRBJ2-5; 8 nucleotides line up with TRBD1. There are 15 residues in the CDR3. CDR1 KGHSH and CDR2 LQKENI come from the germline V gene. J gave up 1 base and V 3 bases, and 4 bases lay outside the gene matches. CDR3 sequence: CASSPGQEIQETQYF. The CDR3 DNA follows: TGTGCCAGCTCACCGGGACAGGAGATCCAAGAGACCCAGTACTTC.

The sample holds a few counts of this clonotype. The CDR3 DNA follows: TGTGCCAGCAGCCAAGGGCCTAGCGGGAGGGGATCCCCCTCCTACGAGCAGTACTTC. It encodes CASSQGPSGRGSPSYEQYF. The rearrangement joins TRBV3-1 to TRBJ2-7, with 12 bases that match TRBD2. Germline lookup yields CDR1 LGHDT and CDR2 YNNKEL (reference sequence). J gave up 0 bases and V 1 base, and 10 bases lay outside the gene matches. The CDR3 is made up of 19 amino acids.

CDR3 region: CASAFRGRVNEQFF. The CDR3 coding sequence is TGTGCCAGCGCATTCAGGGGGCGGGTGAATGAGCAGTTCTTC. V and J are TRBV6-5 and TRBJ2-1, with TRBD1 matching 8 bases. The CDR3 covers 14 residues. Germline CDR1 MNHEY, CDR2 SVGAGI. V was clipped by 8 bases and J by 7 bases; unmatched bases: 10.

The chain has TRBV28 and TRBJ2-1, with 10 bases identical to TRBD2. There are 16 residues in the CDR3. After removal of 3 bases from V and 8 bases from J, the junction contained 10 bases not matched to a gene. Looked up from germline, CDR1 is MDHEN and CDR2 is SYDVKM. The CDR3 bases are TGTGCCAGCAGTTTCCAGCGGGGGGGTGGCGGGTATGAGCAGTTCTTC. It translates to CASSFQRGGGGYEQFF.

Only a few counts were recorded for this clonotype. This rearrangement joins TRBV5-6 to TRBJ1-2; no reliable D call. The CDR3 contains 13 residues. Germline CDR1 and CDR2: SGHDT and YYEEEE. Trimming took off 4 bases at V and 6 bases at J, with 13 bases between the two ends. The CDR3 DNA reads as TGTGCCAGCAGCGGGGAAAGAGGCGATGGCTACACCTTC. Protein: CASSGERGDGYTF. The variable domain in full, completed from reference TRBV5-6 and TRBJ1-2, reads DAGVTQSPTHLIKTRGQQVTLRCSPKSGHDTVSWYQQALGQGPQFIFQYYEEEERQRGNFPDRFSGHQFPNYSSELNVNALLLGDSALYLCASSGERGDGYTFGSGTRLTVV.

The gene calls are TRBV20-1 and TRBJ2-3, with 8 bases that match TRBD2. From germline, CDR1 is DFQATT and CDR2 SNEGSKA (reference sequence). The CDR3 sequence is 13 residues long. This CDR3 reads CRRGASGTDTQYF. CDR3 nucleotide sequence: TGCAGGCGGGGGGCTAGCGGGACAGATACGCAGTATTTT.

CDR3: CASSLWDHQSGTEAFF. For the CDR3, the DNA is TGTGCCAGCTCACTATGGGACCACCAATCAGGCACTGAAGCTTTCTTT. The chain carries TRBV18 and TRBJ1-1, with D perhaps matching TRBD1 (5 bases). Trimming removed 4 bases from V and 4 bases from J, with 19 bases in between. The germline CDR1 and CDR2 sequences are KGHSH and LQKENI. This CDR3 has 16 amino acids. The full variable domain, its missing parts supplied by reference TRBV18 and TRBJ1-1, is NAGVMQNPRHLVRRRGQEARLRCSPMKGHSHVYWYRQLPEEGLKFMVYLQKENIIDESGMPKERFSAEFPKEGPSILRIQQVVRGDSAAYFCASSLWDHQSGTEAFFGQGTRLTVV.

This rearrangement joins TRBV6-5 to TRBJ1-5; D unclear. In germline, CDR1 is MNHEY, CDR2 SVGAGI. V lost 6 bases and J 6 bases, leaving 12 bases between the germline ends. The CDR3 is made up of 13 amino acids. The CDR3 loop is CASRRGIFQPQHF. In nucleotides, the CDR3 is TGTGCCAGCAGGAGAGGGATATTTCAGCCCCAGCATTTT.

The chain employs TRBV11-2 and TRBJ2-3; D gene unclear. Trimming cost V 5 bases and J 2 bases, with 17 bases left between them. The CDR3 is made up of 16 amino acids. Germline-derived CDR1 and CDR2 are SGHAT and FQNNGV. The CDR3, as DNA: TGTGCCAGCAGCCCACCCAGTGATCGGCCCACAGATACGCAGTATTTT. This translates into CASSPPSDRPTDTQYF.

This clonotype has a handful of counts. This chain joins TRBV4-1 and TRBJ2-7; no definite D call. Germline CDR1 reads MGHRA; CDR2 reads YSYEKL. The CDR3 totals 16 residues. Trimming took off 0 bases at V and 3 bases at J, with 15 bases between the two ends. CDR3: CASSQDRTLTDYEQYF. CDR3 coding DNA: TGCGCCAGCAGCCAAGATCGGACCCTTACGGACTACGAGCAGTACTTC.

The gene calls are TRBV20-1 and TRBJ2-7; 8 bases are shared with TRBD1. The CDR3 consists of 15 residues. J was trimmed by 7 bases and V by 6 bases; bases with no gene match: 17. CDR1 is DFQATT and CDR2 is SNEGSKA in the germline V gene (reference sequence). CDR3 sequence reads: CSAETTGSGGWEQYF. DNA of the CDR3: TGCAGTGCCGAGACCACCGGGTCAGGGGGCTGGGAGCAGTACTTC.

The J gene is TRBJ2-7, the V gene TRBV5-1; 14 positions agree with TRBD2. This CDR3 is built from 16 residues. CDR1 and CDR2 from the germline V gene are SGHRS and YFSETQ. Germline trimming cut 1 base from V and 6 bases from J; bases unmatched to any gene: 6. The CDR3 bases are TGCGCCAGCAGCTTGCCCGGACTAGCGGGAGGTCTCGAGCAGTACTTC. It specifies CASSLPGLAGGLEQYF.

This clonotype was recorded a few times. J is TRBJ1-6 and V is TRBV12-3 or TRBV12-4, with D unresolved. This CDR3 has 16 residues. Trimming pared 0 bases from V and 7 bases from J, leaving 13 bases between. DNA of the CDR3: TGTGCCAGCAGTTTAGCTTCGGCAGGCCAGAATTCACCCCTCCACTTT. This encodes CASSLASAGQNSPLHF.

J is TRBJ1-2 and V is TRBV28, with D maybe TRBD1 (5 bases). V shed 4 bases and J shed 8 bases, with 20 bases lying between them. In germline, CDR1 is MDHEN, CDR2 SYDVKM. The CDR3 is made up of 15 amino acids. The CDR3 here is CASSSVGTGGGGYTF. CDR3 nucleotide sequence: TGTGCCAGCAGTTCAGTCGGAACAGGCGGAGGAGGCTACACCTTC.

The V gene is TRBV11-2, the J gene TRBJ2-5, with 9 nucleotides matching TRBD2. The J segment lost 4 bases and the V segment lost 6 bases, leaving 6 bases of the junction unmatched. CDR3 length equals 14 residues. Germline V gene sequence: CDR1 SGHAT, CDR2 FQNNGV. The CDR3 loop reads CASSIAGAPETQYF. Here the CDR3 DNA reads TGTGCCAGCAGTATAGCGGGAGCCCCAGAGACCCAGTACTTC. The whole variable domain, remainder taken from reference TRBV11-2 and TRBJ2-5, is EAGVAQSPRYKIIEKRQSVAFWCNPISGHATLYWYQQILGQGPKLLIQFQNNGVVDDSQLPKDRFSAERLKGVDSTLKIQPAKLEDSAVYLCASSIAGAPETQYFGPGTRLLVL.

In its sample, this clonotype was seen a few times. The chain has TRBV20-1 and TRBJ2-1; TRBD2 matches at 7 bases. This CDR3 comprises 15 residues. CDR1 and CDR2 (germline): DFQATT, SNEGSKA (reference sequence). V lost 3 bases to trimming and J lost 5 bases; unmatched junction nucleotides: 10. CDR3 in amino acids: CSASGLRDYNNEQFF. CDR3 in DNA: TGCAGTGCTAGCGGGTTGAGGGACTACAACAATGAGCAGTTCTTC.